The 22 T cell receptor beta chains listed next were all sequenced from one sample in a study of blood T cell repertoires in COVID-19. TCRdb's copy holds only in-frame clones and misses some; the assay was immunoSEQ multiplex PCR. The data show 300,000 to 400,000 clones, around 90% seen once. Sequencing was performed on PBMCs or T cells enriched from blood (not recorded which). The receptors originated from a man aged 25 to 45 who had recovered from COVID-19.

The CDR3 bases are TGTGCCAGTAGCAAACAGGGGGTTGCACCCCTCCACTTT. Protein: CASSKQGVAPLHF. The chain employs TRBV19 and TRBJ1-6, with 8 bases that match TRBD1. The V segment lost 6 bases and the J segment 11 bases; nucleotides outside the gene matches: 6. Germline loops: CDR1 LNHDA, CDR2 SQIVND (reference sequence). The CDR3 covers 13 residues.

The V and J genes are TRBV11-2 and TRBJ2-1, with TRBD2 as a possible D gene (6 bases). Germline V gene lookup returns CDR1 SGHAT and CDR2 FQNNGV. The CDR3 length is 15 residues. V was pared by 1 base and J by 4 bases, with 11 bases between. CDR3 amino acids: CASSLGGGNYNEQFF. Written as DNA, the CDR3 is TGTGCCAGCAGCTTAGGGGGAGGCAATTACAATGAGCAGTTCTTC.

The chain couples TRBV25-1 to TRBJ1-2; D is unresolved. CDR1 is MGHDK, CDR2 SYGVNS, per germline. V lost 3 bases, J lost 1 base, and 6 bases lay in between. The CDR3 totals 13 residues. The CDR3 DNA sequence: TGTGCCAGCAGTGACCCAGTTAACTATGGCTACACCTTC. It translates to CASSDPVNYGYTF.

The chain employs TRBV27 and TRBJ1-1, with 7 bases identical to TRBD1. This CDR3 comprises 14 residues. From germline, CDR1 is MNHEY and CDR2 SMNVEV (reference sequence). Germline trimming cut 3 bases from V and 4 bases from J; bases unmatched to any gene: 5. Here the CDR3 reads CASSFLNRGTEAFF. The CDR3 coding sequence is TGTGCCAGCAGTTTCCTAAACAGGGGCACTGAAGCTTTCTTT.

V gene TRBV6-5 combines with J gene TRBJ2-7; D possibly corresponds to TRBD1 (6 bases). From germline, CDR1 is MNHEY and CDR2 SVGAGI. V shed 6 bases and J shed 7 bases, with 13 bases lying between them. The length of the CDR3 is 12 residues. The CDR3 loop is CASRKQGIEQYF. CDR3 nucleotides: TGTGCCAGCAGAAAGCAGGGGATTGAGCAGTACTTC.

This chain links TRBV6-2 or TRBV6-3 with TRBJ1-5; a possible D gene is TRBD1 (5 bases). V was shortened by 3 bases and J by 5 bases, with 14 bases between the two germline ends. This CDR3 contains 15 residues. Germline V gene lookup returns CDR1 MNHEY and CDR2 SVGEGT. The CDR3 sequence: CASSYGGSGYQPQHF. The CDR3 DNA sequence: TGTGCCAGCAGTTATGGGGGGTCGGGGTATCAGCCCCAGCATTTT.

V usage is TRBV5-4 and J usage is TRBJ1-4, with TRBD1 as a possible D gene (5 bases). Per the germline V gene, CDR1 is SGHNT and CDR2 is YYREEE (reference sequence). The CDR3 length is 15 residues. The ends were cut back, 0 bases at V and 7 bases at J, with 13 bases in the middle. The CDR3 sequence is CASSLGGRGGEKLFF. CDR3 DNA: TGTGCCAGCAGCTTGGGCGGGAGGGGCGGTGAAAAACTGTTTTTT.

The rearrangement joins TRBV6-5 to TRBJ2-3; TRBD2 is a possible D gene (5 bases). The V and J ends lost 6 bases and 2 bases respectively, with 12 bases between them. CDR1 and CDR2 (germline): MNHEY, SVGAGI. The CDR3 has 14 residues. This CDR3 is CASSRSAYTDTQYF. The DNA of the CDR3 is TGTGCCAGCAGCCGTAGCGCCTACACAGATACGCAGTATTTT.

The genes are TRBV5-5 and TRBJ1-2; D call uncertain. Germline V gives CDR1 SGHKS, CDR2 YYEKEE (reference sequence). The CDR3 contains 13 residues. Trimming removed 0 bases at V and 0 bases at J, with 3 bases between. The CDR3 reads CASSLGANYGYTF. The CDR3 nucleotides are TGTGCCAGCAGCTTGGGAGCTAACTATGGCTACACCTTC.

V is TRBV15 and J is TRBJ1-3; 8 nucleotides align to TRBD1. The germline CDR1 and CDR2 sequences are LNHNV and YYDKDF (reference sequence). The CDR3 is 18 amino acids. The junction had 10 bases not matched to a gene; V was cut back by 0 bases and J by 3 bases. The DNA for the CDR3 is TGTGCCACCAGCAGAGATCGGACAGGGAGAGTTTTTGGAAACACCATATATTTT. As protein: CATSRDRTGRVFGNTIYF.

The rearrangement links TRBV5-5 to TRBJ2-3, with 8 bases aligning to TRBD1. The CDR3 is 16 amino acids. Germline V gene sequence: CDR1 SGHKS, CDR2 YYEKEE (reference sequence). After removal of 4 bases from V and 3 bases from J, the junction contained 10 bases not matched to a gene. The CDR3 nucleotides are TGTGCCAGCAGCAAGGGAACAGGGGGGCGGACAGATACGCAGTATTTT. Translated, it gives CASSKGTGGRTDTQYF.

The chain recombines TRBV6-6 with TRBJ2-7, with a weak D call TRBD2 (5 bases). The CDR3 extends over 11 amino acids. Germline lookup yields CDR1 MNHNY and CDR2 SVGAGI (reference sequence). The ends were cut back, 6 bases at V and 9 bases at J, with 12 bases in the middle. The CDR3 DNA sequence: TGTGCCAGCAGCCGGGATCCCCCGCAGTACTTC. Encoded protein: CASSRDPPQYF.

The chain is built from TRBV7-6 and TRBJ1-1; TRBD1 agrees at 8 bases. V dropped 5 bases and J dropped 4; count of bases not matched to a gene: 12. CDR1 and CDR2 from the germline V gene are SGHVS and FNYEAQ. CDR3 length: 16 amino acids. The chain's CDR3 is CASSTTKTGVSTEAFF. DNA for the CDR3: TGTGCCAGCAGCACTACCAAGACAGGGGTGTCCACTGAAGCTTTCTTT.

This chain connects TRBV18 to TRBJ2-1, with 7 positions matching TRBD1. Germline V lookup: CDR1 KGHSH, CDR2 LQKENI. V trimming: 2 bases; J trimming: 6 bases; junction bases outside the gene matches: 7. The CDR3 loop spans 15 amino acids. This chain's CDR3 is CASSPTGEMFNEQFF. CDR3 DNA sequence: TGTGCCAGCTCACCAACAGGGGAAATGTTCAATGAGCAGTTCTTC.

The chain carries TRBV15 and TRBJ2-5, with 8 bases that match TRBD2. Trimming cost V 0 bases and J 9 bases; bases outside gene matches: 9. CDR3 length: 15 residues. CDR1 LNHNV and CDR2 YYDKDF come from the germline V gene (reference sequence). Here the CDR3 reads CATSRDRGGGRAQYF. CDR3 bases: TGTGCCACCAGCAGAGATCGGGGGGGAGGCAGGGCCCAGTACTTC.

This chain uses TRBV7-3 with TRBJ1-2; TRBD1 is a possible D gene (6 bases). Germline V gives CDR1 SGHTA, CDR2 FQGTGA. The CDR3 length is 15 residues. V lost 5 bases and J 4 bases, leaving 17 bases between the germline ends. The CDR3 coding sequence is TGTGCCAGCAGCCATAAGGGGGGGCTTGGCTATGGCTACACCTTC. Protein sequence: CASSHKGGLGYGYTF.

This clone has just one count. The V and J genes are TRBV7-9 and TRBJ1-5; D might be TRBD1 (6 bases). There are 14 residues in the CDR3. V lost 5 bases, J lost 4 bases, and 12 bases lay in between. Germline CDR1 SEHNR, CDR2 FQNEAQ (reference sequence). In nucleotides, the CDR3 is TGTGCCAGCAGCCAGGCAGGGGCAAATCAGCCCCAGCATTTT. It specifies CASSQAGANQPQHF.

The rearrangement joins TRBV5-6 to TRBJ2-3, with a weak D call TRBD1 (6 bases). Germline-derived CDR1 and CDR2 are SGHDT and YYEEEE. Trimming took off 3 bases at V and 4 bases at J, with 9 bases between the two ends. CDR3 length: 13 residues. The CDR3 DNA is TGTGCCAGCAGCTGGACAGATCCAGATACGCAGTATTTT. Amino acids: CASSWTDPDTQYF.

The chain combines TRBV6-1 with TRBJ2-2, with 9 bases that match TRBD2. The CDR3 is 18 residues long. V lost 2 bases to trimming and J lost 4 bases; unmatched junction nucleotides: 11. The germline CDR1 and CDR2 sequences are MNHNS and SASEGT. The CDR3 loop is CASSEIRGLAGTTGELFF. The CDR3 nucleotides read TGTGCCAGCAGTGAAATTAGGGGCCTAGCGGGGACCACCGGGGAGCTGTTTTTT.

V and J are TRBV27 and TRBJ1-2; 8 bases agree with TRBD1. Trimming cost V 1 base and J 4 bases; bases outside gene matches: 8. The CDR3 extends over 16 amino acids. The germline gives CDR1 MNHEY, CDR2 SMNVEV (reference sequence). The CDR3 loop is CASSLFRGQARYGYTF. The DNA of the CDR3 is TGTGCCAGCAGTTTATTTCGGGGACAGGCGCGCTATGGCTACACCTTC.

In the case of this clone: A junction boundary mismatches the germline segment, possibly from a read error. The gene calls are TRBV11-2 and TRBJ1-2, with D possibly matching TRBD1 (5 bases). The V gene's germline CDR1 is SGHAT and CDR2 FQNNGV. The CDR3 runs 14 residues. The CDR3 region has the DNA TGTGCCAGCAGCTATCGACAGCGAAACTGGGGCTACGCCTTC. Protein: CASSYRQRNWGYAF.

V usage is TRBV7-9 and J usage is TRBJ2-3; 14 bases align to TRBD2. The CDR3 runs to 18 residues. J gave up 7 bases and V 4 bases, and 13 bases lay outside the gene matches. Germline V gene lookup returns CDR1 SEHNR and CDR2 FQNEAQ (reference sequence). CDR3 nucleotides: TGTGCCAGCAGCTCAGGACTAGCGGGGGGACCGATCGGAAATACGCAGTATTTT. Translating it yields CASSSGLAGGPIGNTQYF.